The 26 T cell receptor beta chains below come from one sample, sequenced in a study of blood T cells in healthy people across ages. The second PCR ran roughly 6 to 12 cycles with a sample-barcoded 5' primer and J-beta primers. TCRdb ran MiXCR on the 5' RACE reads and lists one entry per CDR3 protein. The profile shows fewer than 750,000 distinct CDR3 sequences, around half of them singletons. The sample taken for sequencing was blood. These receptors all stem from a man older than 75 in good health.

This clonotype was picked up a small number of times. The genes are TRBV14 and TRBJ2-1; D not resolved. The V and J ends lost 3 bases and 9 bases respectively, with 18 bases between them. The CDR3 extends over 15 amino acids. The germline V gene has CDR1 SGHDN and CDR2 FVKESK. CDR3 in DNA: TGTGCCAGCAGCCAGCGTGGGGTACACTTTGGTGAGCAGTTCTTC. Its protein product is CASSQRGVHFGEQFF.

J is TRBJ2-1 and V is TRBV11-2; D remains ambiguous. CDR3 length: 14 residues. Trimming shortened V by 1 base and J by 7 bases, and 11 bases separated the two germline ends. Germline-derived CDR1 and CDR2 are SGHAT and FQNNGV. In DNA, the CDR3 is TGTGCCAGCAGCTTAGGCCCAGTCAGGAATGAGCAGTTCTTC. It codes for CASSLGPVRNEQFF.

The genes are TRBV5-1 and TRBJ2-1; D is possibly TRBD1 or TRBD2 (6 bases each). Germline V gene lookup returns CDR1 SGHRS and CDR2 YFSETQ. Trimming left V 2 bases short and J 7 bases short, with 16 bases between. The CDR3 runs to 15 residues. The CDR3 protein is CASSFRGPVNNEQFF. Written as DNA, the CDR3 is TGCGCCAGCAGCTTCCGGGGGCCGGTTAATAATGAGCAGTTCTTC. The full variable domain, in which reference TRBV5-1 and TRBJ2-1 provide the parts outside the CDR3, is KAGVTQTPRYLIKTRGQQVTLSCSPISGHRSVSWYQQTPGQGLQFLFEYFSETQRNKGNFPGRFSGRQFSNSRSEMNVSTLELGDSALYLCASSFRGPVNNEQFFGPGTRLTVL.

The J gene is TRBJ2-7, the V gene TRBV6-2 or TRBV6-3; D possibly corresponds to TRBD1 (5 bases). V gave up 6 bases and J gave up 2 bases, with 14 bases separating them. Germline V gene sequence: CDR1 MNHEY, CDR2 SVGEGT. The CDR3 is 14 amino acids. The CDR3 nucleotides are TGTGCCAGCAGCGTGACGGACACTACCTACGAGCAGTACTTC. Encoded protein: CASSVTDTTYEQYF.

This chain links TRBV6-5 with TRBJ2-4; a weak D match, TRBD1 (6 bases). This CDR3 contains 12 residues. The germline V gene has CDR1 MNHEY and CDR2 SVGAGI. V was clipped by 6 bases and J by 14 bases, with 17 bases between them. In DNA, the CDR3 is TGTGCCAGCAGCTCAAACAGGGTTATCGAGTACTTC. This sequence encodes CASSSNRVIEYF.

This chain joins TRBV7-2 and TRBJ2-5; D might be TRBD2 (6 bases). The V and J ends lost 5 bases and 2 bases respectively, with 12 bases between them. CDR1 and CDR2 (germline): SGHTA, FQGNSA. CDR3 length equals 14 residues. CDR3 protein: CASSVRRGQETQYF. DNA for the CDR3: TGTGCCAGCAGCGTTAGGAGGGGACAAGAGACCCAGTACTTC.

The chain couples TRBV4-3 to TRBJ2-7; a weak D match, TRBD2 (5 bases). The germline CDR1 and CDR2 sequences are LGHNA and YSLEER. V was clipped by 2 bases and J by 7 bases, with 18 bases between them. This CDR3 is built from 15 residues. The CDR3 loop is CASSQRGPPYNEQYF. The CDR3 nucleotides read TGCGCCAGCAGCCAAAGAGGGCCCCCCTACAATGAGCAGTACTTC.

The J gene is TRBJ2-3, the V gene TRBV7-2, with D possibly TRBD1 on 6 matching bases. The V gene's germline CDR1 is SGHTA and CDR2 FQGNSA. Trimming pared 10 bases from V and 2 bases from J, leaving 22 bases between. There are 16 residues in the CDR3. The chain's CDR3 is CANTLNLPGATDTQYF. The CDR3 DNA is TGTGCCAACACCCTAAACCTACCAGGGGCCACAGATACGCAGTATTTT.

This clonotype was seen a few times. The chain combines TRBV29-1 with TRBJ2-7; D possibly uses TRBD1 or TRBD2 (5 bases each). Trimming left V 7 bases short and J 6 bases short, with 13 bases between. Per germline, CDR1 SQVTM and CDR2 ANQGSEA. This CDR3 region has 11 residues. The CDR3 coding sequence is TGCAGCGCCCGGGACCTCCTCGAGCAGTACTTC. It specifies CSARDLLEQYF.

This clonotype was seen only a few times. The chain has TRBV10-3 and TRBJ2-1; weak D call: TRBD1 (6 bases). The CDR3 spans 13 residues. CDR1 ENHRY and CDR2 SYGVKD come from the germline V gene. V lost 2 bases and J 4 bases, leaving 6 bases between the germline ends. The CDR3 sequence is CAISEDRYNEQFF. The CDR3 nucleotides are TGTGCCATCAGTGAGGACAGGTACAATGAGCAGTTCTTC.

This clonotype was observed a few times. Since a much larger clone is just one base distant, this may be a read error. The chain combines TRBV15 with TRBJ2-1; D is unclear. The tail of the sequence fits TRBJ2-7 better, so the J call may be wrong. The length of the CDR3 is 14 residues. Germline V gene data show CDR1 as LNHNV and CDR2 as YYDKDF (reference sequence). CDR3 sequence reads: CATSSWFKNNEQYF. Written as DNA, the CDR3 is TGTGCCACCAGCAGCTGGTTCAAAAACAATGAGCAGTACTTC.

The CDR3 is CSVESETQYF. For the CDR3, the DNA is TGCAGCGTTGAATCAGAGACCCAGTACTTC. This chain connects TRBV29-1 to TRBJ2-5; D gene unclear. The germline gives CDR1 SQVTM, CDR2 ANQGSEA. The length of the CDR3 is 10 residues. Trimming shortened V by 2 bases and J by 4 bases, and 2 bases separated the two germline ends. The entire variable domain, with the rest obtained from reference TRBV29-1 and TRBJ2-5, is as follows: SAVISQKPSRDICQRGTSLTIQCQVDSQVTMMFWYRQQPGQSLTLIATANQGSEATYESGFVIDKFPISRPNLTFSTLTVSNMSPEDSSIYLCSVESETQYFGPGTRLLVL.

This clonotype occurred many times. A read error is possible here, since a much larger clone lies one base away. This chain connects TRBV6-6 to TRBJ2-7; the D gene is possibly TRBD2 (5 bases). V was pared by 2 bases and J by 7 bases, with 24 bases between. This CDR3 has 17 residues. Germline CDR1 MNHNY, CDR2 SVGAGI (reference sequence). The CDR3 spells CASSYPGLGAHYNEQYF. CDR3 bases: TGTGCCAGCAGTTACCCAGGACTCGGCGCGCACTACAATGAGCAGTACTTC.

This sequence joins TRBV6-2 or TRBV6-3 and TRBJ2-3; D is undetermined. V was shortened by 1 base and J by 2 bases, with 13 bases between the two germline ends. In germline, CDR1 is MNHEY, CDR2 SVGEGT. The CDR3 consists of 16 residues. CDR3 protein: CASSYLISRFTDTQYF. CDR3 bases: TGTGCCAGCAGTTACTTGATTAGCAGGTTCACAGATACGCAGTATTTT.

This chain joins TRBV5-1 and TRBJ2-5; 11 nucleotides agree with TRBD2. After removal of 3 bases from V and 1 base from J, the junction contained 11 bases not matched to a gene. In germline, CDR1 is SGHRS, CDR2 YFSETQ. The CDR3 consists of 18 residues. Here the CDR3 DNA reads TGCGCCAGCAGCTCCACTCACCTGACTAGCGGGACCCAAGAGACCCAGTACTTC. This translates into CASSSTHLTSGTQETQYF. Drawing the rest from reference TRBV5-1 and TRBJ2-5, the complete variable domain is KAGVTQTPRYLIKTRGQQVTLSCSPISGHRSVSWYQQTPGQGLQFLFEYFSETQRNKGNFPGRFSGRQFSNSRSEMNVSTLELGDSALYLCASSSTHLTSGTQETQYFGPGTRLLVL.

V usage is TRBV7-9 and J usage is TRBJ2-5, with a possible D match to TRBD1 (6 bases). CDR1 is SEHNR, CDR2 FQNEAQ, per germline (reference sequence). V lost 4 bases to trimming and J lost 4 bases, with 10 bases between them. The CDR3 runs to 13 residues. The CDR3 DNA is TGTGCCAGCAGCTCCCGCAGGGGAGAGACCCAGTACTTC. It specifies CASSSRRGETQYF. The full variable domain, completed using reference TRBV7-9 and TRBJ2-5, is DTGVSQNPRHKITKRGQNVTFRCDPISEHNRLYWYRQTLGQGPEFLTYFQNEAQLEKSRLLSDRFSAERPKGSFSTLEIQRTEQGDSAMYLCASSSRRGETQYFGPGTRLLVL.

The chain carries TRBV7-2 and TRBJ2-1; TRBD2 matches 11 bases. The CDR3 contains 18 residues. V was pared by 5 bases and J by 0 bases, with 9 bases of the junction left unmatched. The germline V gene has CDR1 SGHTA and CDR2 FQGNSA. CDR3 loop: CASSRTSGSPTSYNEQFF. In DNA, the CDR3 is TGTGCCAGCAGCCGAACTAGCGGGAGCCCTACCTCCTACAATGAGCAGTTCTTC. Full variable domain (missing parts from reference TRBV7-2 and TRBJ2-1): GAGVSQSPSNKVTEKGKDVELRCDPISGHTALYWYRQSLGQGLEFLIYFQGNSAPDKSGLPSDRFSAERTGGSVSTLTIQRTQQEDSAVYLCASSRTSGSPTSYNEQFFGPGTRLTVL.

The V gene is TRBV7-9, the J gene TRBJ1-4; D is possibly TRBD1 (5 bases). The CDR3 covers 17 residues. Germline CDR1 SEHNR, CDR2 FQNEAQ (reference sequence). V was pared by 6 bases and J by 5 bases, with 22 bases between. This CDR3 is CASSLRGGSAENEKLFF. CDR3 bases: TGTGCCAGCAGTCTCCGGGGGGGTTCGGCCGAAAATGAAAAACTGTTTTTT.

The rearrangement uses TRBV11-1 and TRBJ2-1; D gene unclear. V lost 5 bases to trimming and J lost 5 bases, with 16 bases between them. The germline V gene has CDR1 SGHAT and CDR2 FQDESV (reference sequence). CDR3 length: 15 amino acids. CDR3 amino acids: CASSLDDFLDNEQFF. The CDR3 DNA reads TGTGCCAGCAGCCTCGACGACTTCCTAGACAATGAGCAGTTCTTC.

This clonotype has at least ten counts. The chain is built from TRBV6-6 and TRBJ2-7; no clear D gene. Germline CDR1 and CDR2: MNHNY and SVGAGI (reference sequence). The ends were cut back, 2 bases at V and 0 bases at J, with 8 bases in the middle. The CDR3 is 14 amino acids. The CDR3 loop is CASSYILSSYEQYF. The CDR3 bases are TGTGCCAGCAGTTACATACTCAGCTCCTACGAGCAGTACTTC.

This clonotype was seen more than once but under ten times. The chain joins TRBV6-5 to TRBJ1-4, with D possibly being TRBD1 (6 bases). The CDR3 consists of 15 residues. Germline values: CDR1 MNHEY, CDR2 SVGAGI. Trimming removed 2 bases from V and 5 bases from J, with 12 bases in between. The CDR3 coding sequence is TGTGCCAGCAGTTACGCGCGAAGGGGGAATGAAAAACTGTTTTTT. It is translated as CASSYARRGNEKLFF.

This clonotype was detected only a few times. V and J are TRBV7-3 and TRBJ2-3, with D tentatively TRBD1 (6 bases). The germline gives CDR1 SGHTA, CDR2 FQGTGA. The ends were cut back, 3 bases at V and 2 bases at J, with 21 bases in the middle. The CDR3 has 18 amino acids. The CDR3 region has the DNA TGTGCCAGCAGCTTCCGGCGAACTTCCTCAGGGGACACAGATACGCAGTATTTT. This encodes CASSFRRTSSGDTDTQYF.

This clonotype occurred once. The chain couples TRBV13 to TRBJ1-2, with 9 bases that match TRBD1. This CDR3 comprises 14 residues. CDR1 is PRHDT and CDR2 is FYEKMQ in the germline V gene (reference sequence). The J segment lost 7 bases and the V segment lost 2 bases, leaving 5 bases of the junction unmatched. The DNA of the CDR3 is TGTGCCAGCAGCTTACAACAGGGGGCCTTTGGCTACACCTTC. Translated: CASSLQQGAFGYTF.

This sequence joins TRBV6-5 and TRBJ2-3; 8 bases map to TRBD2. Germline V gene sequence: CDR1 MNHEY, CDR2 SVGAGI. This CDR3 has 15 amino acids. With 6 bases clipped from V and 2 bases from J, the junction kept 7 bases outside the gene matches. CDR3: CASRSSGGFTDTQYF. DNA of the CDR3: TGTGCCAGCAGGTCCAGCGGGGGATTCACAGATACGCAGTATTTT.

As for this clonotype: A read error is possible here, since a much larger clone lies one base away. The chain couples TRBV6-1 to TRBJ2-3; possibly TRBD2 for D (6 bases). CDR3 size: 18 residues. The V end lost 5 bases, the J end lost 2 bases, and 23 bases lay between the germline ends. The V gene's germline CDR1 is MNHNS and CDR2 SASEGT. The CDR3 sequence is CASSPSPFTGGVTDTQYF. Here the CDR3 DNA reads TGTGCCAGCAGTCCCTCTCCTTTCACTGGCGGGGTCACAGATACGCAGTATTTT.

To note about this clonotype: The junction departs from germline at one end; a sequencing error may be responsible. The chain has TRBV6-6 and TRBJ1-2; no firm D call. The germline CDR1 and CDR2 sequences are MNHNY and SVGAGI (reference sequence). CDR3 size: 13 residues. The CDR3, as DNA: TGTGCCAGCAGTGACTCGAGAGCCGATGGCTACACCTTC. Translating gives CASSDSRADGYTF.